This TCR beta chain stems from a study of T cell responses to AZD1222 COVID-19 vaccine. Study-wide findings and caveats: Donors were largely white British and mainly female; clonal diversity was possibly underestimated. Variant regions that are unmutated are reportedly the target of nearly half of spike-specific TCRs. Baseline seropositives among AZD1222 recipients totaled only five to seven.

This clone was observed once. Its target is not known. Samples with a second dose at about 4 or about 12 weeks were pooled together. Profiled with immunoSEQ multiplex PCR; TCRdb holds only in-frame clones, not every one. This sample has over 80,000 clones, with roughly 90% found just once. The clonotype was recovered from an adult who received the AZD1222 COVID-19 vaccine. Sample: peripheral blood, taken 28 days after the second AZD1222 dose.

The CDR3 sequence is CASALDSPSYEQYF. The CDR3 region has the DNA TGTGCTAGTGCTCTAGATTCCCCCTCCTACGAGCAGTACTTC. V and J are TRBV12-5 and TRBJ2-7, with D hard to call. Trimming cost V 7 bases and J 0 bases, with 13 bases left between them. The CDR3 extends over 14 amino acids. Germline CDR1 reads LGHNT; CDR2 reads FRNRAP.